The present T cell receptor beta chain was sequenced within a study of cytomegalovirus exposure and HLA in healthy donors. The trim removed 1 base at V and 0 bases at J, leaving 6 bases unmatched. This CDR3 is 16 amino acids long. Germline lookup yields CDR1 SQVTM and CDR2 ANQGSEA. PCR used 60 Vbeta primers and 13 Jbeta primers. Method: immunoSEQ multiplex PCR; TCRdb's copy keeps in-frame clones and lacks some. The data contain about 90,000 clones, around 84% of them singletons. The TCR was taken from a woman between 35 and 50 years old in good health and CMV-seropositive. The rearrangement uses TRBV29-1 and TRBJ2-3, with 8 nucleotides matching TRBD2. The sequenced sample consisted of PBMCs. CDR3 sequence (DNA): TGCAGCGTTGAAGGCGGCCTAGCGGGCAGCACAGATACGCAGTATTTT. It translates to CSVEGGLAGSTDTQYF.